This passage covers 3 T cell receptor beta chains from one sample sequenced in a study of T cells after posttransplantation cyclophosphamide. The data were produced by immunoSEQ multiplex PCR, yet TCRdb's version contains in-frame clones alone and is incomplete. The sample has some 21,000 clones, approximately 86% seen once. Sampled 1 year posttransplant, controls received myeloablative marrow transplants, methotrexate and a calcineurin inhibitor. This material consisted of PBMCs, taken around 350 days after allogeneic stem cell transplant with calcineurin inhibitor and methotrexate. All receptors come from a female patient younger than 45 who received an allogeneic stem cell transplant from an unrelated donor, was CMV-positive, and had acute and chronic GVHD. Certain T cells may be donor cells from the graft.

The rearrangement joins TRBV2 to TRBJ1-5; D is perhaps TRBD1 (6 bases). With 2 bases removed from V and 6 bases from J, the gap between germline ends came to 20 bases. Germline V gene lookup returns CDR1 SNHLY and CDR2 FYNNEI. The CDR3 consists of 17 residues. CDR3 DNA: TGTGCCAGCAGTGAATTGAGGGGGTCTTGGGCAAGTCAGCCCCAGCATTTT. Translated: CASSELRGSWASQPQHF. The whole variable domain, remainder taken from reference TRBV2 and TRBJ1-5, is EPEVTQTPSHQVTQMGQEVILRCVPISNHLYFYWYRQILGQKVEFLVSFYNNEISEKSEIFDDQFSVERPDGSNFTLKIRSTKLEDSAMYFCASSELRGSWASQPQHFGDGTRLSIL.

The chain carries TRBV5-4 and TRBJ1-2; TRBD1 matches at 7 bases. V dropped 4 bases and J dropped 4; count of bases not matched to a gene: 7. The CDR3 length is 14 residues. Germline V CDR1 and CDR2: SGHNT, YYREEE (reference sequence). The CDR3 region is CASSSSGTVYGYTF. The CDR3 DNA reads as TGTGCCAGCAGCAGCTCCGGGACAGTCTATGGCTACACCTTC.

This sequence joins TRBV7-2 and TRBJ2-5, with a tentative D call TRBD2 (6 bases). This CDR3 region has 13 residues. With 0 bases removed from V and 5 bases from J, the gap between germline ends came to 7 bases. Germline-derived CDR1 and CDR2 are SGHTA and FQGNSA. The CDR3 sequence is CASSLARGETQYF. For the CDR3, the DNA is TGTGCCAGCAGCTTAGCTCGGGGGGAGACCCAGTACTTC.